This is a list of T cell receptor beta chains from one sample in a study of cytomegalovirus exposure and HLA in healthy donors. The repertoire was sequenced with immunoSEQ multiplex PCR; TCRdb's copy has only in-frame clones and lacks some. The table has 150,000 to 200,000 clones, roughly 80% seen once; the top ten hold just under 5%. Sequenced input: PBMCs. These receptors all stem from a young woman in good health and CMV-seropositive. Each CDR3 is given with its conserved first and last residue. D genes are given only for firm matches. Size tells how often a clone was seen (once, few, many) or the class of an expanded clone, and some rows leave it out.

TGCGCCAGCAGCGGAAGGGGGATACCGATGGGCAGCCAGTTTAACTATGGCTACACCTTC | CASSGRGIPMGSQFNYGYTF | once | - | TRBV10-1 | 20 | TRBJ1-2
TGCGCCAGCAGCCCCCAGGGGTGGGGCGCCATAGCCAAAAACATTCAGTACTTC | CASSPQGWGAIAKNIQYF | - | - | TRBV4-1 | 18 | TRBJ2-4
TGTGCCAGCAGTGACACTGGGACAGTCACAGATACGCAGTATTTT | CASSDTGTVTDTQYF | few | TRBD1 | TRBV6-4 | 15 | TRBJ2-3
TGTGCCAGCAGCTTATGGGCTAGCGGGACATACGAGCAGTACTTC | CASSLWASGTYEQYF | - | TRBD2 | TRBV7-2 | 15 | TRBJ2-7
TGTGCCAGAAGCTTGGTCTTTGGGGCAGGGGGCGCGGACTATGGCTACACCTTC | CARSLVFGAGGADYGYTF | - | TRBD1 | TRBV5-3 | 18 | TRBJ1-2
TGTGCCAGTAGAGCAACAGGGTCCGGGGATTCACCCCTCCACTTT | CASRATGSGDSPLHF | once | - | TRBV19 | 15 | TRBJ1-6
TGTGCCAGCAGTTTAGTTGCCCGAGCTCAGCCCCAGCATTTT | CASSLVARAQPQHF | - | - | TRBV28 | 14 | TRBJ1-5
TGTGCCAGCAGTTACTCGCAGTCCACCGGGGAGCTGTTTTTT | CASSYSQSTGELFF | - | - | TRBV6-5 | 14 | TRBJ2-2
TGTGCCAGTCGACAGGGGGCAGGAGATCAGCCCCAGCATTTT | CASRQGAGDQPQHF | - | TRBD1 | TRBV19 | 14 | TRBJ1-5
TGTGCCAGCAGCCAAGATGTATCTAGCGGGGTCATATACGAGCAGTACTTC | CASSQDVSSGVIYEQYF | - | TRBD2 | TRBV4-2 | 17 | TRBJ2-7
TGTGCCAGCAGTGAAACGCAGGGGAGTAATTCACCCCTCCACTTT | CASSETQGSNSPLHF | - | - | TRBV6-1 | 15 | TRBJ1-6
TGTGCCAGCAGTTTCCAGGGGGACTATGGCTACACCTTC | CASSFQGDYGYTF | - | TRBD1 | TRBV27 | 13 | TRBJ1-2
TGTGCCAGCAGGGGGGGACGGCGAGTGTACGAAAAACTGTTTTTT | CASRGGRRVYEKLFF | - | - | TRBV28 | 15 | TRBJ1-4
TGTGCCAGCAGCTTAGGTCTAGGGACTTCCTCTGGAAACACCATATATTTT | CASSLGLGTSSGNTIYF | few | - | TRBV7-2 | 17 | TRBJ1-3
TGTGCCAGCAGCCCCGGGAGGGGCGGTGAAAAACTGTTTTTT | CASSPGRGGEKLFF | - | - | TRBV7-8 | 14 | TRBJ1-4
TGTGCCAGCAGCGTAGCCGGGATCCACAATGAGCAGTTCTTC | CASSVAGIHNEQFF | - | - | TRBV9 | 14 | TRBJ2-1
TGTGCCAGTCAATCCGGGTCCTACGAGCAGTACTTC | CASQSGSYEQYF | once | - | TRBV5-6 | 12 | TRBJ2-7
TGTGCCAGTAGTGGCCTTTCTAACTATGGCTACACCTTC | CASSGLSNYGYTF | - | - | TRBV19 | 13 | TRBJ1-2
TGTGCCACCAGCAGAGTAATAGGGGTTACTAATGAAAAACTGTTTTTT | CATSRVIGVTNEKLFF | - | - | TRBV15 | 16 | TRBJ1-4
TGTGCCAGCAGCTTTGGTCCCTCGGCGGGGGGTCCCTACGAGCAGTACTTC | CASSFGPSAGGPYEQYF | - | TRBD2 | TRBV7-9 | 17 | TRBJ2-7
TGTGCCAGCAGTCTTCGACAGTCCGAAGTCCAAGAGACCCAGTACTTC | CASSLRQSEVQETQYF | - | - | TRBV27 | 16 | TRBJ2-5
TGTGCCAGCAGTTACTCCAACAGGAGCCCCTACGAAAAACTGTTTTTT | CASSYSNRSPYEKLFF | many | - | TRBV6-5 | 16 | TRBJ1-4
TGTGCCTGGAGTGTAGGACTCGGGAACTACGGGTACAATGAGCAGTTCTTC | CAWSVGLGNYGYNEQFF | - | - | TRBV30 | 17 | TRBJ2-1
TGTGCCAGCAGTGAAACGGGGTTAGGCTATGGCTACACCTTC | CASSETGLGYGYTF | - | - | TRBV6-1 | 14 | TRBJ1-2
TGCAGCGTTGAACGACGGGTAGTGGGACTGGGGGACTACACCTTC | CSVERRVVGLGDYTF | - | - | TRBV29-1 | 15 | TRBJ1-2
TGTGCCAGCAGTGAGGGGGCGAATAATCAGCCCCAGCATTTT | CASSEGANNQPQHF | - | - | TRBV6-4 | 14 | TRBJ1-5
TGTGCCAGCAGCCAAGACAGTGGCGGCTACACCTTC | CASSQDSGGYTF | - | - | TRBV5-4 | 12 | TRBJ1-2
TGTGCCTATTCGAGGGATGGGGATGAAAAACTGTTTTTT | CAYSRDGDEKLFF | - | - | TRBV28 | 13 | TRBJ1-4